Following are 27 T cell receptor beta chains from one sample sequenced in a study of T cells in Graves' hyperthyroidism and ophthalmopathy. The investigators amplified TCR beta CDR3 regions from RNA transcripts. First-round RT-PCR of the TCR CDR3 relied on the HTBI primer set. A single record per CDR3 protein comes from TCRdb applying MiXCR to the multiplex PCR reads. The sample consists of hundreds of thousands of distinct CDR3 sequences, 11% to 15% of them appearing once. The sample consisted of blood. These TCRs come from a woman between 18 and 29 years old with Graves' hyperthyroidism.

The table lists this clonotype with a few counts. The chain joins TRBV6-2 or TRBV6-3 to TRBJ2-7; 12 nucleotides agree with TRBD2. Germline trimming cut 4 bases from V and 4 bases from J; bases unmatched to any gene: 8. Germline loops: CDR1 MNHEY, CDR2 SVGEGT. This CDR3 is 16 amino acids long. This CDR3 reads CASSSLRTSGTYEQYF. CDR3 nucleotides: TGTGCCAGCAGTTCACTACGGACTAGCGGGACGTACGAGCAGTACTTC.

The table lists this clonotype with many counts. The V and J genes are TRBV7-2 and TRBJ2-7; D is undetermined. The CDR3 is made up of 14 amino acids. Germline-derived CDR1 and CDR2 are SGHTA and FQGNSA. V was clipped by 3 bases and J by 4 bases, with 13 bases between them. The CDR3 protein is CASSFSVGSYEQYF. The CDR3 DNA sequence: TGTGCCAGCAGCTTTTCAGTGGGGTCGTACGAGCAGTACTTC.

This clonotype has ten or more counts. The chain joins TRBV27 to TRBJ2-1; 10 nucleotides line up with TRBD2. The CDR3 has 16 residues. With 8 bases clipped from V and 9 bases from J, the junction kept 16 bases outside the gene matches. CDR1 is MNHEY, CDR2 SMNVEV, per germline (reference sequence). Here the CDR3 DNA reads TGTGCCAGCGGGCTGATGGGGCTAGCGGGAGCGATTGAGCAGTTCTTC. This encodes CASGLMGLAGAIEQFF.

There are many counts of this clonotype. The V call is TRBV20-1, the J call TRBJ2-3; the match to TRBD2 covers 8 bases. The J segment lost 1 base and the V segment lost 5 bases, leaving 5 bases of the junction unmatched. The CDR3 loop spans 14 amino acids. CDR1 is DFQATT, CDR2 SNEGSKA, per germline (reference sequence). CDR3 bases: TGCAGTGCTCGAGCGACTAGCGGCACAGATACGCAGTATTTT. As protein: CSARATSGTDTQYF.

This clonotype was seen only a few times. This chain joins TRBV6-4 and TRBJ2-2; TRBD1 agrees at 9 bases. The CDR3 length is 14 residues. Germline CDR1 and CDR2: MRHNA and SNTAGT. The ends lost 8 bases at V and 7 bases at J; junction bases unmatched: 8. In DNA form, the CDR3 reads TGTGCCAGCCGTAAGGGACAGGGCGGCGGGGAGCTGTTTTTT. It yields the protein CASRKGQGGGELFF.

This clonotype was detected many times. The chain carries TRBV2 and TRBJ2-3, with no clear D. Germline CDR1 and CDR2: SNHLY and FYNNEI. The CDR3 totals 12 residues. V was trimmed by 9 bases and J by 2 bases, leaving 9 bases between them. The CDR3: CASRGDTDTQYF. CDR3 DNA sequence: TGTGCCAGTCGTGGAGACACAGATACGCAGTATTTT.

This clonotype showed up many times. The chain links TRBV7-2 to TRBJ2-3; TRBD2 matches 10 bases. Germline assignment: CDR1 SGHTA and CDR2 FQGNSA. The length of the CDR3 is 17 residues. The trim removed 4 bases at V and 2 bases at J, leaving 9 bases unmatched. Here the CDR3 reads CASSSLAGVSITDTQYF. As DNA, the CDR3 is TGTGCCAGCAGCTCCCTAGCGGGAGTAAGCATCACAGATACGCAGTATTTT.

This clonotype was counted only a few times. The chain employs TRBV28 and TRBJ2-2, with a weak D call TRBD2 (5 bases). Germline V lookup: CDR1 MDHEN, CDR2 SYDVKM. The CDR3 is 16 amino acids. V gave up 6 bases and J gave up 0 bases, with 14 bases separating them. The CDR3 coding sequence is TGTGCCAGCAGGCGGCGAGGGTTCGCGAACACCGGGGAGCTGTTTTTT. Protein product: CASRRRGFANTGELFF.

The table lists this clonotype with many counts. This chain uses TRBV6-6 with TRBJ2-5, with D possibly TRBD2 on 5 matching bases. V was cut by 2 bases and J by 3 bases, with 10 bases left in between. Germline V lookup: CDR1 MNHNY, CDR2 SVGAGI (reference sequence). CDR3 length: 14 residues. The CDR3, as DNA: TGTGCCAGCAGTTACATTGGAGGCGAAGAGACCCAGTACTTC. Translation: CASSYIGGEETQYF.

This clonotype was counted at least ten times. The chain has TRBV18 and TRBJ1-4, with D unresolved. CDR3 size: 14 residues. Germline loops: CDR1 KGHSH, CDR2 LQKENI. V gave up 4 bases and J gave up 4 bases, with 10 bases separating them. The CDR3: CASSRGGINEKLFF. The CDR3 DNA sequence: TGTGCCAGCTCACGTGGCGGAATTAATGAAAAACTGTTTTTT.

This clonotype was found a few times. The CDR3 coding sequence is TGTGCCAGCAGTCCCTTAGCGACTCGGGGCGAGCAGTACTTC. Encoded protein: CASSPLATRGEQYF. The V call is TRBV28, the J call TRBJ2-7, with D maybe TRBD2 (5 bases). The germline CDR1 and CDR2 sequences are MDHEN and SYDVKM. The V end lost 5 bases, the J end lost 6 bases, and 17 bases lay between the germline ends. The CDR3 consists of 14 residues.

This clonotype has a handful of counts. The CDR3 reads CASRQGTSAFF. The CDR3 DNA is TGTGCCAGTCGGCAGGGTACTTCGGCTTTCTTT. This chain links TRBV12-3 or TRBV12-4 with TRBJ1-1; the D gene is possibly TRBD1 (5 bases). There are 11 residues in the CDR3. Trimming cost V 9 bases and J 11 bases, with 16 bases left between them.

This clonotype was recorded at least ten times. J is TRBJ1-4 and V is TRBV11-2; maybe TRBD1 (6 bases). There are 16 residues in the CDR3. Germline V gene lookup returns CDR1 SGHAT and CDR2 FQNNGV. V was shortened by 2 bases and J by 3 bases, with 13 bases between the two germline ends. CDR3 amino acids: CASSLLGGAANEKLFF. The CDR3 region has the DNA TGTGCCAGCAGCTTATTAGGGGGGGCGGCTAATGAAAAACTGTTTTTT.

This clonotype was seen many times. The chain is built from TRBV6-2 or TRBV6-3 and TRBJ1-1; unclear D gene. The V and J ends lost 6 bases and 1 base respectively, with 15 bases between them. Germline-derived CDR1 and CDR2 are MNHEY and SVGEGT. This CDR3 is built from 15 residues. As DNA, the CDR3 is TGTGCCAGCAGCAACCCCGGACGGAGGAACACTGAAGCTTTCTTT. This sequence encodes CASSNPGRRNTEAFF.

This clonotype was recorded at least ten times. The chain links TRBV7-9 to TRBJ2-1; 8 bases match TRBD2. From germline, CDR1 is SEHNR and CDR2 FQNEAQ (reference sequence). The V segment lost 1 base and the J segment 0 bases; nucleotides outside the gene matches: 5. This CDR3 is 17 amino acids long. As DNA, the CDR3 is TGTGCCAGCAGCTTAGGCGGGAGGTGGAGCTCCTACAATGAGCAGTTCTTC. It codes for CASSLGGRWSSYNEQFF. The whole variable domain, filled in from reference TRBV7-9 and TRBJ2-1, reads DTGVSQNPRHKITKRGQNVTFRCDPISEHNRLYWYRQTLGQGPEFLTYFQNEAQLEKSRLLSDRFSAERPKGSFSTLEIQRTEQGDSAMYLCASSLGGRWSSYNEQFFGPGTRLTVL.

As regards this clonotype: The CDR3 does not end in the conserved phenylalanine or tryptophan, so this is likely a read error. The J gene is TRBJ2-7, the V gene TRBV2, with D perhaps TRBD2 (5 bases). V dropped 1 base and J dropped 5 bases, with 15 bases sitting between them. Germline lookup yields CDR1 SNHLY and CDR2 FYNNEI. This CDR3 is built from 15 residues. The DNA of the CDR3 is TGTGCCAGCAGTGAAGGGGGAGTGGGTATAGACGAGCAGTACCTC. Its protein product is CASSEGGVGIDEQYL.

This chain joins TRBV5-4 and TRBJ2-7; weak D call: TRBD1 (6 bases). V was trimmed by 4 bases and J by 5 bases, leaving 13 bases between them. The CDR3 contains 13 residues. From germline, CDR1 is SGHNT and CDR2 YYREEE (reference sequence). CDR3 nucleotide sequence: TGTGCCAGCAGCACGTCAGGGGTCAACGAGCAGTACTTC. Translating it yields CASSTSGVNEQYF.

This clonotype showed up just a few times. The V gene is TRBV6-1, the J gene TRBJ2-7; D possibly uses TRBD1 or TRBD2 (6 bases each). Germline assignment: CDR1 MNHNS and CDR2 SASEGT. Trimming pared 5 bases from V and 1 base from J, leaving 12 bases between. The CDR3 spans 14 residues. As DNA, the CDR3 is TGTGCCAGCAGTCGCGCGGGACATTCCTACGAGCAGTACTTC. Translating it yields CASSRAGHSYEQYF.

This clonotype was detected only a few times. The rearrangement links TRBV7-2 to TRBJ2-7; 7 bases fit TRBD2. The CDR3 is made up of 15 amino acids. CDR1 and CDR2 (germline): SGHTA, FQGNSA. Germline trimming cut 2 bases from V and 0 bases from J; bases unmatched to any gene: 4. The CDR3 DNA sequence: TGTGCCAGCAGCTTAAGGGTAGCGGGCTCCTACGAGCAGTACTTC. Its translation is CASSLRVAGSYEQYF.

V is TRBV6-1 and J is TRBJ2-1, with D maybe TRBD2 (5 bases). This CDR3 spans 14 amino acids. V lost 7 bases and J lost 5, with 15 bases in between. Germline V gene lookup returns CDR1 MNHNS and CDR2 SASEGT. The DNA for the CDR3 is TGTGCCAGCATCCACCCGGCCGGGAACAATGAGCAGTTCTTC. This translates into CASIHPAGNNEQFF.

In this sample, this clonotype turned up many times. This chain uses TRBV28 with TRBJ2-1; 9 bases map to TRBD2. Per the germline V gene, CDR1 is MDHEN and CDR2 is SYDVKM. The CDR3 has 17 amino acids. V lost 3 bases to trimming and J lost 4 bases; unmatched junction nucleotides: 10. The CDR3 nucleotides read TGTGCCAGCAGTTTCCCTGGCGGGAGGGCCGCTTACAATGAGCAGTTCTTC. Protein sequence: CASSFPGGRAAYNEQFF.

The chain joins TRBV7-8 to TRBJ2-2, with 7 bases that match TRBD2. The CDR3 spans 17 residues. Trimming removed 0 bases from V and 1 base from J; junction bases left unmatched: 5. The germline V gene encodes CDR1 SGHVS and CDR2 FQNEAQ. CDR3 in amino acids: CASSLAPGLRNTGELFF. Written as DNA, the CDR3 is TGTGCCAGCAGCTTAGCCCCGGGACTAAGGAACACCGGGGAGCTGTTTTTT.

Details on this clonotype: Since a much larger clone is just one base distant, this may be a read error. The genes are TRBV2 and TRBJ1-4, with D unclear. Germline loops: CDR1 SNHLY, CDR2 FYNNEI. The CDR3 runs 15 residues. The CDR3 reads CATNYLRASNGKLFF. The DNA for the CDR3 is TGTGCCACCAACTACCTCCGGGCCTCTAATGGAAAACTGTTTTTT. Full variable domain (rest looked up from reference TRBV2 and TRBJ1-4): EPEVTQTPSHQVTQMGQEVILRCVPISNHLYFYWYRQILGQKVEFLVSFYNNEISEKSEIFDDQFSVERPDGSNFTLKIRSTKLEDSAMYFCATNYLRASNGKLFFGSGTQLSVL.

This clonotype was counted many times. V is TRBV7-3 and J is TRBJ2-1; 8 bases are a match to TRBD1. The J segment lost 8 bases and the V segment lost 3 bases, leaving 3 bases of the junction unmatched. The CDR3 runs 13 residues. CDR1 and CDR2 (germline): SGHTA, FQGTGA. CDR3 sequence reads: CASSFQGADEQFF. CDR3 coding DNA: TGTGCCAGCAGCTTTCAGGGGGCCGATGAGCAGTTCTTC. Drawing the rest from reference TRBV7-3 and TRBJ2-1, the complete variable domain is GAGVSQTPSNKVTEKGKYVELRCDPISGHTALYWYRQSLGQGPEFLIYFQGTGAADDSGLPNDRFFAVRPEGSVSTLKIQRTERGDSAVYLCASSFQGADEQFFGPGTRLTVL.

The gene calls are TRBV19 and TRBJ1-1, with TRBD1 as a possible D gene (5 bases). V was shortened by 2 bases and J by 1 base, with 8 bases between the two germline ends. CDR3 length: 14 residues. Germline V lookup: CDR1 LNHDA, CDR2 SQIVND (reference sequence). The CDR3 sequence: CASSISRENTEAFF. In nucleotides, the CDR3 is TGTGCCAGTAGTATAAGCAGGGAGAACACTGAAGCTTTCTTT.

This clonotype was recorded many times. The rearrangement links TRBV2 to TRBJ2-7; 9 bases agree with TRBD1. The CDR3 spans 13 residues. The trim removed 7 bases at V and 1 base at J, leaving 2 bases unmatched. CDR1 and CDR2 from the germline V gene are SNHLY and FYNNEI. CDR3 amino acids: CASTGTGSYEQYF. The CDR3 region has the DNA TGTGCCAGCACTGGGACAGGGTCCTACGAGCAGTACTTC.

This clonotype was recorded at least ten times. The chain combines TRBV27 with TRBJ1-6; 9 nucleotides align to TRBD1. Trimming removed 5 bases from V and 10 bases from J; junction bases left unmatched: 12. Germline V gene data show CDR1 as MNHEY and CDR2 as SMNVEV (reference sequence). The CDR3 contains 16 residues. CDR3 loop: CASSPSGDREISPLHF. In DNA form, the CDR3 reads TGTGCCAGCAGTCCCTCGGGGGACAGGGAGATCTCACCCCTCCACTTT.